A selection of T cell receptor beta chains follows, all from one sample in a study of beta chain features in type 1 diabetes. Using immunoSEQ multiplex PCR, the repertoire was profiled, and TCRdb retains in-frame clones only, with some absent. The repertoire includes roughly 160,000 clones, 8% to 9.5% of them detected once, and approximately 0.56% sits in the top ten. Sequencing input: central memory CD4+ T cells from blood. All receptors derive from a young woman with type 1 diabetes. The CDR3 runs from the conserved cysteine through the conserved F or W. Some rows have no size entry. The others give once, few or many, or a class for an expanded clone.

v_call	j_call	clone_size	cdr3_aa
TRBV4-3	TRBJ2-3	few	CASSRAGTDPPRAQYF
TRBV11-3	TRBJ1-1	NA	CASSFQLNTEAFF
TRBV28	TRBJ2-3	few	CASRPTGAGTDTQYF
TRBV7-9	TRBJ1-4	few	CASSAGGRGTTNEKLFF
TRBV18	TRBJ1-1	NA	CASSQSEGGGRNTEAFF
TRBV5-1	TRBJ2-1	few	CASSLRSGASSYNEQFF
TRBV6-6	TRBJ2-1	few	CASSHHSGGAYNEQFF
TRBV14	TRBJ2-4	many	CASSQVMGDIQYF
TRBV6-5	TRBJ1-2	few	CASSYSRGGGYTF
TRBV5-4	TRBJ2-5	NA	CASSTPRGETQYF
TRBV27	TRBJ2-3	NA	CASSFPGDTQYF
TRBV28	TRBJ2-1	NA	CASSPAGLATNEQFF
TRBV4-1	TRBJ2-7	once	CASSQVPSSGVSSYEQYF
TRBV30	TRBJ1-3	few	CAWSVGAGAFSGNTIYF
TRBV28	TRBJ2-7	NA	CASSFDSGELDKQYF
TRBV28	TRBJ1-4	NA	CASSSTGGGEKLFF
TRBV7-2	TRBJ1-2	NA	CASSLYDYGYTF
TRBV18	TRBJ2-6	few	CASSGTPSGANVLTF
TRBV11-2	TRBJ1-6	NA	CASSGNNRFYNSPLHF
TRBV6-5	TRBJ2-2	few	CASRFGRTGELFF
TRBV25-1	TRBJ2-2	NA	CASSARVVPGELFF
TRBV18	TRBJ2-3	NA	CASSPSSSTDTQYF
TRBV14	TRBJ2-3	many	CASSPTSDRTDTQYF
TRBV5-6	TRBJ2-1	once	CASSVEGHLGSNEQFF
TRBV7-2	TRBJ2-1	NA	CASSLASSGGARFF
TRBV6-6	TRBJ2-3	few	CASSSNTDTQYF
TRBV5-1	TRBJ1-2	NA	CASSLDGVGYTF
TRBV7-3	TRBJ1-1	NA	CASSSRTGEAFF
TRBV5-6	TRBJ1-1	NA	CASSSLSRDRFEGTEAFF
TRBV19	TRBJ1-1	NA	CASSYRRGQGEAFF
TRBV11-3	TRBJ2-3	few	CASSSSGVPDTQYF
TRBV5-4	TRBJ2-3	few	CASSLYAGGLTDTQYF
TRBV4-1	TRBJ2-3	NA	CASSQKSGGAKFADTQYF
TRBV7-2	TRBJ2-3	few	CASTLLASGNPDTQYF
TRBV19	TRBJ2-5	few	CASTWSTKTGETQYF
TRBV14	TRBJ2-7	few	CASSFGLAGSGEQYF
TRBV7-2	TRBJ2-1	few	CASSHSGGQSNEQFF
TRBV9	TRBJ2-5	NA	CASSVGLAGGSKETQYF
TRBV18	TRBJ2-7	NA	CASSPETGTYEQYF
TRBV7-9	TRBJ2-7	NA	CASSLALAGDEQYF
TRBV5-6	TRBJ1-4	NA	CASSLQGEKLFF
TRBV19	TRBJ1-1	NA	CASSPGQGNTEAFF
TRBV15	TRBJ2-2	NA	CATSRQDYWNTGELFF
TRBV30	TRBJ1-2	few	CAWTRDSYLGGYTF
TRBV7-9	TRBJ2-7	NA	CASSFSGSVPEQYF
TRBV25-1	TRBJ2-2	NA	CASRAGTRSTGELFF
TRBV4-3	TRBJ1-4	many	CASSQEGQAAGEKLFF
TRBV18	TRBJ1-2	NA	CASSPPGARHGYTF
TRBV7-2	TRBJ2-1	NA	CASSSYSNTYNEQFF
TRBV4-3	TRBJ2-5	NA	CASSQDVVRGSQETQYF
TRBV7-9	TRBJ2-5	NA	CASSLGGSQETQYF
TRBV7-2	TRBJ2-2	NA	CASSLNTGELFF
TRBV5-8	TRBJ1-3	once	CASSPSGTGTGNTIYF